The clone carrying this TCR beta chain was recorded a few times. What it binds is unknown. TCRdb's table, derived via immunoSEQ multiplex PCR, lists solely in-frame clones and lacks some. Of fewer than 20,000 clones detected, about 68% appear once; the ten largest clones hold 5.3%. This specimen comes from a study of somatic mutations in cytotoxic T cells in rheumatoid arthritis. Study overall: Flow cytometry sorted some V beta antibody-stained T-cell populations to nearly 100% purity, V beta1+ cells among them being sequenced for TCRB.

The CD4+ and CD8+ fractions came from positive magnetic bead selection and were purity-checked by flow cytometry. Study-wide points: Clonality of CD8+ cells rose with age in rheumatoid arthritis patients but not healthy controls. The clonality of CD8+ T cells was not significantly different between rheumatoid arthritis patients and age-matched healthy controls.

The receptor was derived from a man aged 60 to 75 in good health. Sequenced material: CD8+ T cells sorted from blood.

The CDR3 bases are TGTGCCAGCAGTTACCTCCGGACAGGGATTAACTATGGCTACACCTTC. Protein: CASSYLRTGINYGYTF. The V gene is TRBV6-5, the J gene TRBJ1-2; TRBD1 agrees at 8 bases. CDR1 is MNHEY and CDR2 is SVGAGI in the germline V gene. The CDR3 extends over 16 amino acids. After removal of 2 bases from V and 1 base from J, the junction contained 6 bases not matched to a gene.